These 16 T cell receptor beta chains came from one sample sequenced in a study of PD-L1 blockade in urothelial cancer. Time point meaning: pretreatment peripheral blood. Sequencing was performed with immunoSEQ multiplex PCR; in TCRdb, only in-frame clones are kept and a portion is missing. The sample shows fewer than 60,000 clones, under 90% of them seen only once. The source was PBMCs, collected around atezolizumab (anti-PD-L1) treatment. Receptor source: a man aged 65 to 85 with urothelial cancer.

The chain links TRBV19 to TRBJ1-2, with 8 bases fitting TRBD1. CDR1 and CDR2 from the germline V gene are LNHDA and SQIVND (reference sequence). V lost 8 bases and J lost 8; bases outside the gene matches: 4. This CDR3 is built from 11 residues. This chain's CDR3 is CASQDREGYTF. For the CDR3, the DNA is TGTGCCAGTCAGGACAGGGAAGGCTACACCTTC. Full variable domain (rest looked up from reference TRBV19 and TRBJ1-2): DGGITQSPKYLFRKEGQNVTLSCEQNLNHDAMYWYRQDPGQGLRLIYYSQIVNDFQKGDIAEGYSVSREKKESFPLTVTSAQKNPTAFYLCASQDREGYTFGSGTRLTVV.

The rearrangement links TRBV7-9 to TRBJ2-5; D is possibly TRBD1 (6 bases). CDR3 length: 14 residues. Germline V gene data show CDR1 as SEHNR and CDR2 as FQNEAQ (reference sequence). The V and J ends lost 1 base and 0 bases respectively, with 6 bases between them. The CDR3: CASSLGQDQETQYF. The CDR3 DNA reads TGTGCCAGCAGCTTAGGACAGGACCAAGAGACCCAGTACTTC. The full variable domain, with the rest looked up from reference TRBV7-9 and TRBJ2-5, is DTGVSQNPRHKITKRGQNVTFRCDPISEHNRLYWYRQTLGQGPEFLTYFQNEAQLEKSRLLSDRFSAERPKGSFSTLEIQRTEQGDSAMYLCASSLGQDQETQYFGPGTRLLVL.

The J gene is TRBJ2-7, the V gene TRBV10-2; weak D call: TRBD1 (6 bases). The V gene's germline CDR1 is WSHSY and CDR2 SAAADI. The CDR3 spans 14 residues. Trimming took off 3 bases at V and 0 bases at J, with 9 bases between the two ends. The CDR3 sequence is CASSEQGGSYEQYF. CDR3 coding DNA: TGCGCCAGCAGTGAACAGGGTGGCTCCTACGAGCAGTACTTC.

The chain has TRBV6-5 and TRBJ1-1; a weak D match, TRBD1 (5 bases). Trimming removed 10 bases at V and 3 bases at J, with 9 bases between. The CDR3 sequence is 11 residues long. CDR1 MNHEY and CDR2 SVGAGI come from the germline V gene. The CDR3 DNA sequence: TGTGCCACACTCAGGGACACTGAAGCTTTCTTT. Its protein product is CATLRDTEAFF.

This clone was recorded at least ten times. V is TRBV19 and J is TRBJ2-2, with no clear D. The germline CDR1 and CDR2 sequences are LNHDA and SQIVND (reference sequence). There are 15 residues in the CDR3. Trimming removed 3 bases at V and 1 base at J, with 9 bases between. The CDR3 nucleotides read TGTGCCAGTAGTATTGACTCGAGGAACACCGGGGAGCTGTTTTTT. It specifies CASSIDSRNTGELFF.

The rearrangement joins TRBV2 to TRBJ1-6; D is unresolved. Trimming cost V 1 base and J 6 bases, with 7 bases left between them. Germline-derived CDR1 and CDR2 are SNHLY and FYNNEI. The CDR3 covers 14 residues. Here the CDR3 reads CASSEERSNSPLHF. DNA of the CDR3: TGTGCCAGCAGTGAAGAACGGAGTAATTCACCCCTCCACTTT.

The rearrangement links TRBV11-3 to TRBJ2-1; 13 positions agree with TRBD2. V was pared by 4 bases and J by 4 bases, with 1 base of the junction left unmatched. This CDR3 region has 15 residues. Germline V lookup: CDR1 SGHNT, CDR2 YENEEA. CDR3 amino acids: CASSSGLAGYNEQFF. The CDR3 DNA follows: TGTGCCAGCAGCTCGGGACTAGCGGGGTACAATGAGCAGTTCTTC.

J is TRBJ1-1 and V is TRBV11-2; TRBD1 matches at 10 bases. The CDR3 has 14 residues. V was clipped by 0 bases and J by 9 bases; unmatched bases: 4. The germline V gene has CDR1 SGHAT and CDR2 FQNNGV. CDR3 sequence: CASSLDQTGGQAFF. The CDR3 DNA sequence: TGTGCCAGCAGCTTAGACCAGACAGGGGGCCAAGCTTTCTTT.

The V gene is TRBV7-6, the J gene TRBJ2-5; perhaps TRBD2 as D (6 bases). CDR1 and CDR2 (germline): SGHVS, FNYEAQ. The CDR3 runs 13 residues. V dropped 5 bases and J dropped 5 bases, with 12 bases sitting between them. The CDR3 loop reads CASSGSGRETQYF. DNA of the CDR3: TGTGCCAGCAGCGGCAGCGGGCGGGAGACCCAGTACTTC. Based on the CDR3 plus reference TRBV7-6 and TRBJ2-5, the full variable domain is GAGVSQSPRYKVTKRGQDVALRCDPISGHVSLYWYRQALGQGPEFLTYFNYEAQQDKSGLPNDRFSAERPEGSISTLTIQRTEQRDSAMYRCASSGSGRETQYFGPGTRLLVL.

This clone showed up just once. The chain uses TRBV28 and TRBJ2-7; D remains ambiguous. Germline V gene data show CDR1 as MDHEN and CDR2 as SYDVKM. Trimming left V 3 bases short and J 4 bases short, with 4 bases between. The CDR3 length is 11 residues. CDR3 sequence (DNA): TGTGCCAGCAGTTTCCATTACGAGCAGTACTTC. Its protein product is CASSFHYEQYF. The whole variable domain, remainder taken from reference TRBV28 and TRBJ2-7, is DVKVTQSSRYLVKRTGEKVFLECVQDMDHENMFWYRQDPGLGLRLIYFSYDVKMKEKGDIPEGYSVSREKKERFSLILESASTNQTSMYLCASSFHYEQYFGPGTRLTVT.

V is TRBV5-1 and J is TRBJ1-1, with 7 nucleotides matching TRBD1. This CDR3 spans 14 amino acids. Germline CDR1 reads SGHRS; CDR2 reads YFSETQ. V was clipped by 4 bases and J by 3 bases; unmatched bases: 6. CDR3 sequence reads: CASSQTGEYTEAFF. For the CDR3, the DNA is TGCGCCAGCAGCCAAACAGGGGAGTACACTGAAGCTTTCTTT.

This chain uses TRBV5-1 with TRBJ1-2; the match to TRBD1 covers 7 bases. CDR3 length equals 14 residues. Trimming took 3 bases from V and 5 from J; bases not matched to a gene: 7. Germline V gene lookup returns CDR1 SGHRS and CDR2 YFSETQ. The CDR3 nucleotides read TGCGCCAGCAGCTCGACAGGGAGCGGGTATGGCTACACCTTC. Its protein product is CASSSTGSGYGYTF.

The CDR3 is CASSMGTSGSGYEQYF. The DNA of the CDR3 is TGTGCCAGTAGTATGGGGACTAGCGGGAGCGGGTACGAGCAGTACTTC. V usage is TRBV19 and J usage is TRBJ2-7; 14 nucleotides agree with TRBD2. From germline, CDR1 is LNHDA and CDR2 SQIVND (reference sequence). The ends lost 3 bases at V and 4 bases at J; junction bases unmatched: 5. This CDR3 comprises 16 residues.

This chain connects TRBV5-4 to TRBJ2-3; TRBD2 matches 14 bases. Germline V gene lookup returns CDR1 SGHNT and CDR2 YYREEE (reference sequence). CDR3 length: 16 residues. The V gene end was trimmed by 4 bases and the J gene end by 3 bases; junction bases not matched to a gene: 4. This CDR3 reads CASSPGTSGRTDTQYF. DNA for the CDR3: TGTGCCAGCAGCCCTGGGACTAGCGGGAGAACAGATACGCAGTATTTT.

The CDR3 bases are TGTGCCAGCAGCTTAGTGCGGGTTCCCCAGACTGAAGCTTTCTTT. Protein: CASSLVRVPQTEAFF. The chain couples TRBV11-2 to TRBJ1-1; D is ambiguous. V was trimmed by 1 base and J by 5 bases, leaving 14 bases between them. Germline V lookup: CDR1 SGHAT, CDR2 FQNNGV. The CDR3 runs to 15 residues.

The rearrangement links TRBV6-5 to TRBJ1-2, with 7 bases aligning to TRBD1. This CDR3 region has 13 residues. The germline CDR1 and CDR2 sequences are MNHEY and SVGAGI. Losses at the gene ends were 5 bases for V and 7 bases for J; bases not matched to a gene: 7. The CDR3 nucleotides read TGTGCCAGCAGTCCTCGACAGGGCTTTGGCTACACCTTC. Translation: CASSPRQGFGYTF.